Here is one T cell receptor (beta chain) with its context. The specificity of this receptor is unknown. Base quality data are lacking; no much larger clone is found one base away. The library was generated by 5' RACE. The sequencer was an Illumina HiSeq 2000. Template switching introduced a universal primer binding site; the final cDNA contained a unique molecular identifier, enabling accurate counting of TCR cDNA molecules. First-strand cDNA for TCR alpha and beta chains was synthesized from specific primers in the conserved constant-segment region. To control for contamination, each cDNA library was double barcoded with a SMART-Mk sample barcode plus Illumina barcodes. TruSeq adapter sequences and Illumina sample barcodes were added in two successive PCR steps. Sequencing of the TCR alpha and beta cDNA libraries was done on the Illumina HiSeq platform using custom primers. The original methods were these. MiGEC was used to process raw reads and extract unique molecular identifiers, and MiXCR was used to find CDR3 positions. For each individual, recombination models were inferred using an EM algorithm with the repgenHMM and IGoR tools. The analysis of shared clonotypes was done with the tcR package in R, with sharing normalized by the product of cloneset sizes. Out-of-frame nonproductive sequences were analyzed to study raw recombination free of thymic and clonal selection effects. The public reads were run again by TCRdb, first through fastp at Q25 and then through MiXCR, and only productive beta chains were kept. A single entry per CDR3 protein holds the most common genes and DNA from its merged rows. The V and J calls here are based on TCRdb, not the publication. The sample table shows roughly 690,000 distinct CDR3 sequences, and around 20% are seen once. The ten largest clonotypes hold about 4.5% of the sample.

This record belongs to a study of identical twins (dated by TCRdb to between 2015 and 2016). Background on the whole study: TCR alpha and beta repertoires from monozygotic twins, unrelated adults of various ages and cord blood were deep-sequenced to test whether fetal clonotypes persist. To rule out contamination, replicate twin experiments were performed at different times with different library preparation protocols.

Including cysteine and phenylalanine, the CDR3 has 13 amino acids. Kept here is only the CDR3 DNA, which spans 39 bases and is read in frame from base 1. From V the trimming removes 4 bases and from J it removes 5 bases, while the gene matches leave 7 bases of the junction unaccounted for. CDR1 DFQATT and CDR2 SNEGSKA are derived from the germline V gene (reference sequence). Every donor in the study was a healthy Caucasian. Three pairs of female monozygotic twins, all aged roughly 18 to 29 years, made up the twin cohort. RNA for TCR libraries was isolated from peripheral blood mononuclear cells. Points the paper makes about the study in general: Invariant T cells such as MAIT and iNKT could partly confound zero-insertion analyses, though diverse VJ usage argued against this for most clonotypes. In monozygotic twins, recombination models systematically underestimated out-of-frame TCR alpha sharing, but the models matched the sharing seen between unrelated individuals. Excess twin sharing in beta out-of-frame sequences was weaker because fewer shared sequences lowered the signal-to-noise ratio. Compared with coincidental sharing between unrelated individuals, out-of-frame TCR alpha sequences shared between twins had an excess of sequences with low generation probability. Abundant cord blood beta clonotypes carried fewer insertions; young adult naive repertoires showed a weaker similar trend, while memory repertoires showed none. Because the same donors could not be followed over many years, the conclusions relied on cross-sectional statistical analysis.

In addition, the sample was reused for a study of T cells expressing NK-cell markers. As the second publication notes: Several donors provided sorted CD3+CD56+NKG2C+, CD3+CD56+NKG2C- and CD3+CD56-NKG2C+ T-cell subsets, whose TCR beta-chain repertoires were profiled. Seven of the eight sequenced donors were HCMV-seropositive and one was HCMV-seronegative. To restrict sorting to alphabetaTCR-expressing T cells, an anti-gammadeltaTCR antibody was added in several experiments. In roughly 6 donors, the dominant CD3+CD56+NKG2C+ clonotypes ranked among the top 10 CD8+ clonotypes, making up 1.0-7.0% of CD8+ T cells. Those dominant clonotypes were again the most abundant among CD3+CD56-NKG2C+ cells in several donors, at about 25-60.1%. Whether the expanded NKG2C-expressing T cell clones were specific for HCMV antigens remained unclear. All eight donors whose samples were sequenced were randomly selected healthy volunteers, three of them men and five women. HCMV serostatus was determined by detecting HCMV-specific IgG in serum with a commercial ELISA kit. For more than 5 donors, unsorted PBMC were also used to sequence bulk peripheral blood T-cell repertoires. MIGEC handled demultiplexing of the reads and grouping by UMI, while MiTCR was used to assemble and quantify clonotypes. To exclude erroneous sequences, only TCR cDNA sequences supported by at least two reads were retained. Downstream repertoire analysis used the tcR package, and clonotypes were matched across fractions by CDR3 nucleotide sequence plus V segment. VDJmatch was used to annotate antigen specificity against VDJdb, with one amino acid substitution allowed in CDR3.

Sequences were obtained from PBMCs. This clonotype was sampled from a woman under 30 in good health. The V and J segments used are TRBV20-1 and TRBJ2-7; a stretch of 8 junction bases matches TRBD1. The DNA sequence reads TGCAGTGCTACGGACAGGGAAGTTAACGAGCAGTACTTC. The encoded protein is CSATDREVNEQYF.